This T cell receptor (beta chain) was sequenced during a study of radiation and T cells in renal cell carcinoma (dated by TCRdb to about 2020). With regard to the full study: In total, 53 samples, comprising around 25 tumors and approximately 27 peripheral blood samples, were subjected to TCR beta sequencing. The final blood draw took place at 4 weeks after radiation, the same time as nephrectomy. Across all 50 or so samples, 4,000,000 or so unique CDR3 nucleotide sequences, encoding 2.5 million to 3 million unique CDR3 amino acid sequences, were identified. Beyond this particular receptor, the publication reports: Effects of radiation dose or scheduling on the TCR repertoire could not be addressed with the single-armed trial design. Tracking of blood repertoire dynamics stopped at approximately four weeks after treatment, with no follow-up past that point. Top tumor clonotypes rose in blood from baseline to 2 weeks post-radiation, then contracted by 4 weeks, suggesting transient expansion of tumor-resident clones. Because pretreatment tumor biopsies were not available, the study could not determine whether clonotypes were already present within the tumor at baseline.

TCR beta libraries were generated from genomic DNA with the immunoSEQ kit, following the manufacturer's recommendations. Library preparation used a first multiplex PCR with proprietary primers, then a second PCR adding unique barcodes, with bead cleanups after each round. A kit-provided positive control reaction and a negative control reaction were included in every sample batch. The final libraries were assessed on an Agilent 4200 TapeStation D1000 ScreenTape, pooled by volume, and quantified by qPCR. Sequencing ran on an Illumina NextSeq500 with a MidOutput 150-cycle cartridge, using 156 Read1 and 15 Index1 cycles with kit custom primers. The pooled library was loaded at 0.9 to 1 pM with a roughly 22% PhiX control spike-in. The authors' pipeline ran thus. Vendor-processed data were analyzed in R, and a clonotype was defined as all T cells sharing the same CDR3 nucleotide sequence. In the clone abundance analyses, frequencies were normalized to the 10,000 most abundant clones in each sample. Public T cell clones, which averaged fewer than five per sample, were excluded before analysis. An abundance difference of at least 32-fold between compartments was the criterion for calling clonotypes tumor-enriched or baseline blood-enriched. Clonotypes expanded or contracted between blood time points were identified with a beta-binomial differential abundance model. Similarity between tumor and blood repertoires was quantified using the Baroni-Urbani and Buser coefficient, and groups were compared with two-tailed Wilcoxon tests in R. Sourced from immuneACCESS, this table was stored by TCRdb with only in-frame sequences that have V and J called. A share of the clones is absent; for the studies checked, an unresolved V gene accounts for under half, and the remainder has no known explanation. Clone size and the V and J calls come from that table; the DNA yielded D and trimming. Recorded for this sample are about 43,000 clones; nearly 85% of them occurred a single time. Jointly, the top ten make up 25% to 30% of the sample.

As regards this clone: It has no known antigen specificity. No much larger clonotype is one base removed from it; base qualities were not supplied.

Trimming at the junction amounts to 6 bases on V and 1 base on J, and the germline ends lie 19 bases apart. CDR1 and CDR2 are read off the germline V gene as SGHAT and FQNNGV. The CDR3 runs 17 residues from the cysteine to the phenylalanine. Solely the CDR3 DNA is kept, with 51 bases framed from the first base. What the time point label conveys for this sample: blood 4 weeks post-SBRT, at nephrectomy. Explained via the paper, the treatment or condition label denotes: 15 Gy SBRT to primary tumor, nephrectomy 4 weeks later. Samples were obtained from a clinical trial, in which 15 Gy stereotactic body radiation therapy was delivered to primary renal cell carcinomas and nephrectomy was performed 4 weeks later. To track tumor-enriched clonotypes, serial peripheral blood was sampled from radiation-treated patients at baseline and at 2 weeks and 4 weeks after SBRT. Every patient's renal cell carcinoma showed clear cell pathology. Genomic DNA for TCR sequencing was prepared using the QIAamp DNA Blood Mini Kit (Qiagen). Only samples passing all quality control checks were included in the analyses.

The sequence is built from TRBV11-2 and TRBJ2-4, with TRBD2 tentatively as D gene (6 bases match). Sequencing used blood, obtained from a patient whose treatment included radiotherapy and nephrectomy. The receptor comes from a woman in her seventies with renal cell carcinoma. The encoded CDR3 is CASSHGGASGAKNIQYF. The DNA sequence reads TGTGCCAGCAGTCACGGCGGGGCCTCGGGGGCCAAAAACATTCAGTACTTC.